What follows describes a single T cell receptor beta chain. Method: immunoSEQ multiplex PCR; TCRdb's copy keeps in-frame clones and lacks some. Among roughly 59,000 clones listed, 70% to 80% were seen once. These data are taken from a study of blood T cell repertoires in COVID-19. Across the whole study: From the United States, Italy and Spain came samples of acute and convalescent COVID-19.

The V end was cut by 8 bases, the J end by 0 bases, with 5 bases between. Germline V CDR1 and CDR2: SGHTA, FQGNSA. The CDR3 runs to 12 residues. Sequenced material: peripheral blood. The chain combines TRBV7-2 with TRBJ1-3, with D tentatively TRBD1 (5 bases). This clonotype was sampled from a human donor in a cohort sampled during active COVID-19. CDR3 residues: CASGASGNTIYF. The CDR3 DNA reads TGTGCCAGCGGGGCCTCTGGAAACACCATATATTTT.